This entry features one TCR beta chain sequence. What it binds is unknown. These data are taken from a study of cytomegalovirus exposure and HLA in healthy donors. Assay: immunoSEQ multiplex PCR; the TCRdb copy retains only in-frame clones and omits some. The table has about 200,000 clones, 84% seen once; the top ten hold roughly an eighth. Study results and caveats: Subsequent analysis found a tendency for first-cohort TCR clusters to co-occur within the 120 or so validation repertoires. Overall, some 160 TCR beta chains were annotated as cytomegalovirus-associated.

Separate from the 666-subject first cohort was the 120-subject validation cohort, to which the donors belonged. CDR1 and CDR2 from the germline V gene are MNHEY and SMNVEV (reference sequence). The CDR3 has 14 amino acids. V lost 5 bases to trimming and J lost 3 bases, with 10 bases between them. The sequencing input was PBMCs. This TCR derives from a woman under 40 in good health and CMV-seropositive. The chain couples TRBV27 to TRBJ1-4; D is perhaps TRBD1 (5 bases). The CDR3 DNA reads TGTGCCAGCAGTAGACAGAGATCTAATGAAAAACTGTTTTTT. This sequence encodes CASSRQRSNEKLFF.